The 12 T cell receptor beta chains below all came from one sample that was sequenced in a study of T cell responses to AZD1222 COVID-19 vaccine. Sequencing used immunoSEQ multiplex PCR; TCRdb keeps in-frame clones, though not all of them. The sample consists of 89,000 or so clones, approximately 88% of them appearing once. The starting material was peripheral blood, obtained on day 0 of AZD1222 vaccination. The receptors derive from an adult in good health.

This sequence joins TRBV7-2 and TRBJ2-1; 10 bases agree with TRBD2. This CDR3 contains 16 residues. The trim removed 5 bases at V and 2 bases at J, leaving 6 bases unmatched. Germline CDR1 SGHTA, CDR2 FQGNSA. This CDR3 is CASSPSGSRAYNEQFF. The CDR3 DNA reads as TGTGCCAGCAGCCCTAGCGGGAGTAGGGCCTACAATGAGCAGTTCTTC.

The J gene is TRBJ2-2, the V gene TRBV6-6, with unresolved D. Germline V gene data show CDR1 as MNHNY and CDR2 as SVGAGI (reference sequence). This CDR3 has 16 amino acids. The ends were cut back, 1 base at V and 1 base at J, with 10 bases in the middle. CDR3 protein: CASSYWGQQNTGELFF. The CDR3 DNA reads TGTGCCAGCAGTTACTGGGGTCAGCAGAACACCGGGGAGCTGTTTTTT.

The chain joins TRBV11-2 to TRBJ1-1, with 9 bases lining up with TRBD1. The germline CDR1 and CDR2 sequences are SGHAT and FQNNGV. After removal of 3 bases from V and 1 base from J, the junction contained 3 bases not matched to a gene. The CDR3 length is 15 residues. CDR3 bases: TGTGCCAGCAGCTTCGGACAGGGGAAGAACACTGAAGCTTTCTTT. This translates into CASSFGQGKNTEAFF.

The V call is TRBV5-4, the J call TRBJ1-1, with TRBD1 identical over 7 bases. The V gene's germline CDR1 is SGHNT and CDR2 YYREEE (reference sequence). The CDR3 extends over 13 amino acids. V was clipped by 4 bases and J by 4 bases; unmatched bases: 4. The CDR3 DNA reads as TGTGCCAGCAGCGACAGGGTTCGCACTGAAGCTTTCTTT. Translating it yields CASSDRVRTEAFF.

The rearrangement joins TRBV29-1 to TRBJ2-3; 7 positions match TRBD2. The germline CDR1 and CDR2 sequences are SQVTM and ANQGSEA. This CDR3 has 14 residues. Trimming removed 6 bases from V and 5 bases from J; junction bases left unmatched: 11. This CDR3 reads CSVKSGGSLDTQYF. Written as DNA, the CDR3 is TGCAGCGTAAAGTCGGGGGGTTCGTTAGATACGCAGTATTTT.

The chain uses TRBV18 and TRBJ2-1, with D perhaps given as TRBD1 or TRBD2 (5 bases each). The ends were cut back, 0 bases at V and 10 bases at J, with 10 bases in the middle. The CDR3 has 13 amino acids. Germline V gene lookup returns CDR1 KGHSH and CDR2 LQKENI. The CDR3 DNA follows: TGTGCCAGCTCACCACCGTCGGGGCGGGAGCAGTTCTTC. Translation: CASSPPSGREQFF.

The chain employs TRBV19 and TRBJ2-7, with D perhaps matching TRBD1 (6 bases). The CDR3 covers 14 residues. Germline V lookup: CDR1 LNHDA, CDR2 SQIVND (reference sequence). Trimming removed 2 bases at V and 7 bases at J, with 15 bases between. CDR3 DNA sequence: TGTGCCAGTAGTATACGGGACACCGCTCAGGAGCAGTACTTC. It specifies CASSIRDTAQEQYF. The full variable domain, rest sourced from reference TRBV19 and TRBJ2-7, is DGGITQSPKYLFRKEGQNVTLSCEQNLNHDAMYWYRQDPGQGLRLIYYSQIVNDFQKGDIAEGYSVSREKKESFPLTVTSAQKNPTAFYLCASSIRDTAQEQYFGPGTRLTVT.

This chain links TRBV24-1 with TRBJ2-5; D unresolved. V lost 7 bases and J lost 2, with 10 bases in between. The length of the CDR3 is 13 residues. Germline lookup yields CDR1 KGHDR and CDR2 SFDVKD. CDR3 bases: TGTGCCACCAGCGCCTCTGGACAAGAGACCCAGTACTTC. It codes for CATSASGQETQYF.

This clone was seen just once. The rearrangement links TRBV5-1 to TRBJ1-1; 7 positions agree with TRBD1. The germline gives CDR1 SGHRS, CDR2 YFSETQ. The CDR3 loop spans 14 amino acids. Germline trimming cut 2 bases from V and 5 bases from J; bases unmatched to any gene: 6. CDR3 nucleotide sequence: TGCGCCAGCAGCTTTACAGGGGACCCGACTGAAGCTTTCTTT. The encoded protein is CASSFTGDPTEAFF.

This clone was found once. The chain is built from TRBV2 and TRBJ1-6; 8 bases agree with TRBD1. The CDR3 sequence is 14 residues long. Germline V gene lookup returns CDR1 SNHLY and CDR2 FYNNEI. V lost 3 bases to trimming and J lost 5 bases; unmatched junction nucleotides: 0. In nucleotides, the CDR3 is TGTGCCAGCAGTGAGACAGGGGATAATTCACCCCTCCACTTT. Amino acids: CASSETGDNSPLHF.

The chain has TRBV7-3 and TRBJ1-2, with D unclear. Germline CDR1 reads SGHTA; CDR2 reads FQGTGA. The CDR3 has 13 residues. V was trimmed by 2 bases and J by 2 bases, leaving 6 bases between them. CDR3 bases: TGTGCCAGCAGCTTAGTAGGAAACTATGGCTACACCTTC. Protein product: CASSLVGNYGYTF.

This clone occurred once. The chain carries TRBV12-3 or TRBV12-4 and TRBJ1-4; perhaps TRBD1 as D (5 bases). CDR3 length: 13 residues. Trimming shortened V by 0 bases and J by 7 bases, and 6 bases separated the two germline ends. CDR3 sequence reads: CASSLAQGEKLFF. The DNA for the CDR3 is TGTGCCAGCAGTTTAGCGCAGGGTGAAAAACTGTTTTTT.